This paragraph reports one TCR beta chain. These data are taken from a study of blood T cell repertoires in COVID-19. The wider study: Spain, Italy and the United States supplied samples that represented acute and convalescent COVID-19. T cells, B-cell-depleted T cells, or PBMCs provided the cDNA or gDNA that served as material.

Germline CDR1 reads MNHEY; CDR2 reads SMNVEV (reference sequence). This CDR3 comprises 14 residues. V was clipped by 0 bases and J by 1 base, with 6 bases between them. Methods used by the authors: Estimated nucleated cell counts came from reference gene primer amplification. Method: immunoSEQ multiplex PCR; TCRdb's copy keeps in-frame clones and lacks some. V, J and clone size derive from that table, while D and trimming were established from the DNA sequence. The table records more than 90,000 clones, 60% to 85% of them present only once. Sequencing used peripheral blood. This chain joins TRBV27 and TRBJ1-1; no reliable D call. This TCR was sampled from an older man with acute or convalescent COVID-19. CDR3 bases: TGTGCCAGCAGTTTATCGTCGTGGAACACTGAAGCTTTCTTT. Its protein is CASSLSSWNTEAFF.